Sequencing of this TCR beta chain was carried out in a study of regulatory T cells in long-lasting Graves disease. Findings and caveats of the study: Relative to newly diagnosed Graves' patients, persistent ones had lower TCR diversity.

V dropped 2 bases and J dropped 2 bases, with 16 bases sitting between them. CDR3 length: 17 amino acids. CDR1 and CDR2 from the germline V gene are SGHAT and FQNNGV. The time point was: persistent/refractory GD, antithyroid drugs over 5 years with positive TRAb. PBMCs provided the RNA from which the TCR library was made. The authors built TCR beta libraries using iRepertoire HTBI primers and Arm-PCR of CDR3 regions. One entry per CDR3 protein, called by TCRdb with MiXCR from the multiplex PCR reads. The table records roughly 400,000 distinct CDR3 sequences, around a fifth of them present only once. About this clonotype itself: Its antigen is unknown.

This specimen was peripheral blood mononuclear cells (PBMCs), taken when the disease was refractory, from a patient treated with antithyroid drugs. The chain has TRBV11-2 and TRBJ2-1; D remains unclear. The sequence was collected from a female donor with Graves disease. CDR3 region: CASSLSLPFEAYNEQFF. CDR3 coding DNA: TGTGCCAGCAGCTTATCGCTACCGTTCGAAGCCTACAATGAGCAGTTCTTC.